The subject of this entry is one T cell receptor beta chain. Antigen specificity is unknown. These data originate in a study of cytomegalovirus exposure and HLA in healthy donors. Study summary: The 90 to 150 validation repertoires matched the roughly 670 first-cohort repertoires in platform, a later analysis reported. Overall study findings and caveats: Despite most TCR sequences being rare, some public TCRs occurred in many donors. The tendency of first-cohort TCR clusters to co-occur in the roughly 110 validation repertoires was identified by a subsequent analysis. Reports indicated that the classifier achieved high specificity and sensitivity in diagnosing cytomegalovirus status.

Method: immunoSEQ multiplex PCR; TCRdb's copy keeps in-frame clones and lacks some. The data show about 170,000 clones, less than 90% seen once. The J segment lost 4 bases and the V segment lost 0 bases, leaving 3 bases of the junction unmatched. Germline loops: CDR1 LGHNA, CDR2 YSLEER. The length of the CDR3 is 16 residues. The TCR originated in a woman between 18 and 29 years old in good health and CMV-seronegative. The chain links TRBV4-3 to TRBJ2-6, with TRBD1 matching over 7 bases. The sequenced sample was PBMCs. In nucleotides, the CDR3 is TGCGCCAGCAGCCAAGATAGGGGGCAAGGGGCCAACGTCCTGACTTTC. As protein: CASSQDRGQGANVLTF.